These 13 T cell receptor beta chains were sequenced from one sample in a study of control samples from healthy donors and cancer patients. The table came from immunoSEQ multiplex PCR; TCRdb's copy has only in-frame clones and leaves some out. The data hold tens of thousands of clones, with about 88% observed a single time. Sequencing was performed on blood. All receptors come from a woman in her 70s in good health.

V gene TRBV9 combines with J gene TRBJ2-1, with TRBD2 matching 14 bases. The CDR3 runs 21 residues. Trimming removed 1 base from V and 0 bases from J; junction bases left unmatched: 12. Germline-derived CDR1 and CDR2 are SGDLS and YYNGEE. This CDR3 is CASSVLPGTSGSTGSYNEQFF. As DNA, the CDR3 is TGTGCCAGCAGCGTACTCCCTGGGACTAGCGGGAGTACAGGCTCCTACAATGAGCAGTTCTTC.

The CDR3 sequence: CASSLAAGNQPQHF. The DNA for the CDR3 is TGTGCCAGCAGCTTAGCAGCAGGCAATCAGCCCCAGCATTTT. The chain is built from TRBV7-2 and TRBJ1-5; D is undetermined. CDR1 is SGHTA, CDR2 FQGNSA, per germline. Trimming removed 0 bases from V and 2 bases from J, with 5 bases in between. This CDR3 contains 14 residues.

V and J are TRBV5-6 and TRBJ1-1; 7 bases line up with TRBD1. The J segment lost 11 bases and the V segment lost 4 bases, leaving 14 bases of the junction unmatched. The CDR3 runs to 14 residues. Per the germline V gene, CDR1 is SGHDT and CDR2 is YYEEEE. The CDR3 nucleotides are TGTGCCAGCAGCCTCCCCCCATACAGGGGAGTCGCTTTCTTT. Protein: CASSLPPYRGVAFF.

The gene calls are TRBV19 and TRBJ1-5; 8 bases are shared with TRBD1. This CDR3 has 15 residues. V trimming: 4 bases; J trimming: 2 bases; junction bases outside the gene matches: 4. Germline CDR1 is LNHDA and CDR2 is SQIVND (reference sequence). The chain's CDR3 is CASSTPTGGNQPQHF. The CDR3 DNA reads TGTGCCAGTAGTACCCCGACAGGGGGCAATCAGCCCCAGCATTTT.

J is TRBJ1-6 and V is TRBV5-1, with 11 positions matching TRBD1. CDR1 and CDR2 (germline): SGHRS, YFSETQ. The V and J ends lost 4 bases and 10 bases, in that order; junction bases with no gene match: 7. The CDR3 sequence is 15 residues long. The CDR3 bases are TGCGCCAGCAGCCTAGGGACAGGGGGGAACTCACCCCTCCACTTT. Protein sequence: CASSLGTGGNSPLHF.

V usage is TRBV20-1 and J usage is TRBJ2-1; D gene ambiguous. This CDR3 region has 11 residues. Germline V CDR1 and CDR2: DFQATT, SNEGSKA (reference sequence). The V end lost 4 bases, the J end lost 6 bases, and 7 bases lay between the germline ends. CDR3 in DNA: TGCAGTGCTACCAATAGCAATGAGCAGTTCTTC. This codes for CSATNSNEQFF.

The chain joins TRBV4-3 to TRBJ1-5; no firm D call. Trimming removed 4 bases from V and 3 bases from J, with 7 bases in between. In germline, CDR1 is LGHNA, CDR2 YSLEER. The CDR3 length is 13 residues. CDR3 protein: CASSLWANQPQHF. The CDR3 nucleotides read TGCGCCAGCAGCCTTTGGGCCAATCAGCCCCAGCATTTT.

The chain links TRBV29-1 to TRBJ2-5; the D is unclear. This CDR3 contains 13 residues. Germline CDR1 reads SQVTM; CDR2 reads ANQGSEA. Trimming took 4 bases from V and 2 from J, leaving 11 bases between them. The CDR3: CSVGRPTQETQYF. Written as DNA, the CDR3 is TGCAGCGTTGGCAGGCCGACACAAGAGACCCAGTACTTC.

This chain joins TRBV7-9 and TRBJ1-1; TRBD1 might be the D (5 bases). Germline CDR1 SEHNR, CDR2 FQNEAQ (reference sequence). Trimming shortened V by 3 bases and J by 1 base, and 9 bases separated the two germline ends. CDR3 length: 14 amino acids. The CDR3 DNA reads TGTGCCAGCAGCTTTGGGGCTGCGAACACTGAAGCTTTCTTT. Amino acid sequence: CASSFGAANTEAFF. Full variable domain (rest looked up from reference TRBV7-9 and TRBJ1-1): DTGVSQNPRHKITKRGQNVTFRCDPISEHNRLYWYRQTLGQGPEFLTYFQNEAQLEKSRLLSDRFSAERPKGSFSTLEIQRTEQGDSAMYLCASSFGAANTEAFFGQGTRLTVV.

The chain uses TRBV12-5 and TRBJ2-3; perhaps TRBD1 as D (6 bases). V was clipped by 2 bases and J by 3 bases, with 12 bases between them. Germline V gene lookup returns CDR1 LGHNT and CDR2 FRNRAP. The CDR3 totals 15 residues. The CDR3 region has the DNA TGTGCTAGTGGTTTGATACAGGGTACAACAGATACGCAGTATTTT. Its translation: CASGLIQGTTDTQYF.

V and J are TRBV5-1 and TRBJ1-1; D gene ambiguous. V was pared by 2 bases and J by 3 bases, with 8 bases between. The CDR3 has 13 residues. Germline lookup yields CDR1 SGHRS and CDR2 YFSETQ. CDR3 sequence reads: CASSFDPDTEAFF. CDR3 nucleotide sequence: TGCGCCAGCAGCTTTGATCCGGACACTGAAGCTTTCTTT.

The V call is TRBV7-6, the J call TRBJ1-4; D remains unclear. V was clipped by 1 base and J by 3 bases, with 9 bases between them. The germline V gene encodes CDR1 SGHVS and CDR2 FNYEAQ. The length of the CDR3 is 15 residues. The CDR3 sequence is CASSLVAGSNEKLFF. CDR3 in DNA: TGTGCCAGCAGCTTAGTTGCAGGCTCTAATGAAAAACTGTTTTTT. Looking up the rest from reference TRBV7-6 and TRBJ1-4 gives the full variable domain: GAGVSQSPRYKVTKRGQDVALRCDPISGHVSLYWYRQALGQGPEFLTYFNYEAQQDKSGLPNDRFSAERPEGSISTLTIQRTEQRDSAMYRCASSLVAGSNEKLFFGSGTQLSVL.

J is TRBJ1-6 and V is TRBV6-4; TRBD1 matches at 9 bases. This CDR3 has 15 amino acids. The V gene's germline CDR1 is MRHNA and CDR2 SNTAGT. Trimming at V came to 3 bases and at J to 10 bases, leaving 7 bases not matched to a gene. CDR3 sequence (DNA): TGTGCCAGCAGTGAAGAGGGACAGGGCTACTCACCCCTCCACTTT. It translates to CASSEEGQGYSPLHF.